Listed below are T cell receptor beta chains from one sample, sequenced in a study of T-cell memory formation after mild COVID-19. TCRdb reanalysed the 5' RACE reads using MiXCR and keeps one entry per CDR3 protein. The sample lists fewer than 700,000 distinct CDR3 sequences, more than 15% occurring once. Sequencing was done on a sample of PBMCs or a T cell subset sorted from them (not recorded which). All receptors derive from an adult woman who had mild COVID-19 (a few samples of this study predate the infection). Cell type and time point are not known. CDR3s include the opening cysteine and the closing phenylalanine or tryptophan. The order of the fields is clone size, V gene, J gene, D gene, CDR3 DNA, CDR3 protein. The D gene is left open where the match is weak. Size is omitted from some rows. Given values are once, few, many or a class for expanded clones.

abundance: -
v_gene: TRBV5-6
j_gene: TRBJ2-7
d_gene: -
CDR3nt: TGTGCCAGCACCCCCCGGCGCGGGGTCCCCCACGAGCAGTACTTC
CDR3aa: CASTPRRGVPHEQYF

abundance: -
v_gene: TRBV12-3/TRBV12-4
j_gene: TRBJ2-1
d_gene: TRBD2
CDR3nt: TGTGCCAGCAGTTTGAACGGGGGGGCCCGTGAGCAGTTCTTC
CDR3aa: CASSLNGGAREQFF

abundance: -
v_gene: TRBV19
j_gene: TRBJ1-2
d_gene: -
CDR3nt: TGTGCCAGTAAAAGTAGGGAAAACTATGGCTACACCTTC
CDR3aa: CASKSRENYGYTF

abundance: few
v_gene: TRBV29-1
j_gene: TRBJ2-7
d_gene: TRBD2
CDR3nt: TGCAGCGTTGAAGTCGGGGGGAACTACGAGCAGTACTTC
CDR3aa: CSVEVGGNYEQYF

abundance: -
v_gene: TRBV12-3/TRBV12-4
j_gene: TRBJ2-6
d_gene: -
CDR3nt: TGTGCCAGCAGTTTGCCGGGCTCTGGGGCCAACGTCCTGACTTTC
CDR3aa: CASSLPGSGANVLTF

abundance: -
v_gene: TRBV7-3
j_gene: TRBJ1-6
d_gene: TRBD1
CDR3nt: TGTGCCAGCAGCTTGGGGACAGGGTATTATAATTCACCCCTCCACTTT
CDR3aa: CASSLGTGYYNSPLHF

abundance: -
v_gene: TRBV5-1
j_gene: TRBJ2-7
d_gene: -
CDR3nt: TGCGCCAGCAGCTTGCCAACGGGAGCGAAGGACGAGCAGTACTTC
CDR3aa: CASSLPTGAKDEQYF

abundance: many
v_gene: TRBV20-1
j_gene: TRBJ2-7
d_gene: -
CDR3nt: TGCAGTGCTAGAGACCAGTCTAGGCTCGAGCAGTACTTC
CDR3aa: CSARDQSRLEQYF

abundance: -
v_gene: TRBV29-1
j_gene: TRBJ1-2
d_gene: TRBD1
CDR3nt: TGCAGCGTTCAGACAGGGATAGACTATGGCTACACCTTC
CDR3aa: CSVQTGIDYGYTF

abundance: -
v_gene: TRBV2
j_gene: TRBJ1-1
d_gene: -
CDR3nt: TGTGCCAGCAGTGGGGGGGCGCACACTGAAGCTTTCTTT
CDR3aa: CASSGGAHTEAFF

abundance: -
v_gene: TRBV5-1
j_gene: TRBJ1-4
d_gene: -
CDR3nt: TGCGCCAGCAGCTTGAGGGCCCGGACCACTACGCCAAAGAAGATTAATGAAAAACTGTTTTTT
CDR3aa: CASSLRARTTTPKKINEKLFF

abundance: -
v_gene: TRBV7-9
j_gene: TRBJ1-1
d_gene: -
CDR3nt: TGTGCCAGCAGCAGCCTAAGCGTATCCGCTTTCTTT
CDR3aa: CASSSLSVSAFF

abundance: few
v_gene: TRBV3-1
j_gene: TRBJ2-5
d_gene: -
CDR3nt: TGTGCCAGCAGCCTAGCGAGCGGGCGACCTCAAGAGACCCAGTACTTC
CDR3aa: CASSLASGRPQETQYF

abundance: -
v_gene: TRBV3-1
j_gene: TRBJ2-3
d_gene: TRBD2
CDR3nt: TGTGCCAGCAGCCCGCTAGCGGGGGGGCGAGATACGCAGTATTTT
CDR3aa: CASSPLAGGRDTQYF

abundance: -
v_gene: TRBV19
j_gene: TRBJ1-3
d_gene: -
CDR3nt: TGTGCCAGTCTCCCGCCAGGTTCCTCTGGAAACACCATATATTTT
CDR3aa: CASLPPGSSGNTIYF

abundance: few
v_gene: TRBV7-2
j_gene: TRBJ1-6
d_gene: -
CDR3nt: TGTGCCAGCAGCTTAGCGGGGATATCTCATTCACCCCTCCACTTT
CDR3aa: CASSLAGISHSPLHF

abundance: -
v_gene: TRBV5-5
j_gene: TRBJ2-3
d_gene: TRBD2
CDR3nt: TGTGCCAGCAGCTTGGAACTAGCGGACACAGGCACAGATACGCAGTATTTT
CDR3aa: CASSLELADTGTDTQYF

abundance: once
v_gene: TRBV19
j_gene: TRBJ1-6
d_gene: -
CDR3nt: TGTGCCAGTAGTATTCGAGCAGAACTACAGAATTCACCCCTCCACTTT
CDR3aa: CASSIRAELQNSPLHF

abundance: few
v_gene: TRBV10-3
j_gene: TRBJ2-1
d_gene: -
CDR3nt: TGTGCCATCAGTTCGGACCCTGGCCTTCGGAATGAGCAGTTCTTC
CDR3aa: CAISSDPGLRNEQFF

abundance: -
v_gene: TRBV19
j_gene: TRBJ2-7
d_gene: -
CDR3nt: TGTGCCAGTAGTGCGGGAAGGGACTACGAGCAGTACTTC
CDR3aa: CASSAGRDYEQYF

abundance: -
v_gene: TRBV20-1
j_gene: TRBJ2-7
d_gene: -
CDR3nt: TGCAGTGTAGAAGACGTAGCGAACTCCTACGAGCAGTACTTC
CDR3aa: CSVEDVANSYEQYF

abundance: few
v_gene: TRBV9
j_gene: TRBJ2-1
d_gene: TRBD2
CDR3nt: TGTGCCAGCAGCGTAGGCCCAAGCGGAACTAGCGGGGGCCCCTCCTACAATGAGCAGTTCTTC
CDR3aa: CASSVGPSGTSGGPSYNEQFF

abundance: -
v_gene: TRBV3-1
j_gene: TRBJ2-7
d_gene: TRBD1
CDR3nt: TGTGCCAGCAGCCCGGGACAGGCGGGCTACGAGCAGTACTTC
CDR3aa: CASSPGQAGYEQYF

abundance: -
v_gene: TRBV6-5
j_gene: TRBJ2-7
d_gene: -
CDR3nt: TGTGCCAGCAGTTGGCAGACAAGCTCCTACGAGCAGTACTTC
CDR3aa: CASSWQTSSYEQYF

abundance: -
v_gene: TRBV5-1
j_gene: TRBJ2-1
d_gene: TRBD2
CDR3nt: TGCGCCAGCAGCTTCCAACTAGCGGGAGAGGGCAATGAGCAGTTCTTC
CDR3aa: CASSFQLAGEGNEQFF

abundance: few
v_gene: TRBV5-5
j_gene: TRBJ2-2
d_gene: TRBD2
CDR3nt: TGTGCCAGCAGCTTGGCAATAGCGGGGGGCACCGGGGAGCTGTTTTTT
CDR3aa: CASSLAIAGGTGELFF

abundance: -
v_gene: TRBV15
j_gene: TRBJ2-3
d_gene: -
CDR3nt: TGTGCCACCAGCAGAGATCCCGTCTCGAACCCAGATACGCAGTATTTT
CDR3aa: CATSRDPVSNPDTQYF

abundance: few
v_gene: TRBV7-9
j_gene: TRBJ2-7
d_gene: TRBD2
CDR3nt: TGTGCCAGCAGCGCCGGACTAGCGGGGGATTCCTACGAGCAGTACTTC
CDR3aa: CASSAGLAGDSYEQYF

abundance: -
v_gene: TRBV12-3/TRBV12-4
j_gene: TRBJ1-4
d_gene: -
CDR3nt: TGTGCCAGCAGTAACAGGGTGGTTGGAGAAAAACTGTTTTTT
CDR3aa: CASSNRVVGEKLFF

abundance: -
v_gene: TRBV24-1
j_gene: TRBJ2-1
d_gene: -
CDR3nt: TGTGCCACCAGTGATTTGTTGGAGGGGGGGAATGAGCAGTTCTTC
CDR3aa: CATSDLLEGGNEQFF

abundance: many
v_gene: TRBV5-1
j_gene: TRBJ1-1
d_gene: -
CDR3nt: TGCGCCAGCAGCCGGGACTCTAAGGACACTGAAGCTTTCTTT
CDR3aa: CASSRDSKDTEAFF

abundance: -
v_gene: TRBV19
j_gene: TRBJ1-6
d_gene: -
CDR3nt: TGTGCCAGTAGTGACTGGGGTGGAGGGCCCCTCCACTTT
CDR3aa: CASSDWGGGPLHF

abundance: -
v_gene: TRBV5-1
j_gene: TRBJ2-3
d_gene: -
CDR3nt: TGCGCCAGCAGGGAGGCGGGGCGGACCCCCGATACGCAGTATTTT
CDR3aa: CASREAGRTPDTQYF

abundance: few
v_gene: TRBV2
j_gene: TRBJ2-7
d_gene: TRBD2
CDR3nt: TGTGCCAGCAGTGGGGCCCGCTCGGGACTAGCGGGAGTATACTTC
CDR3aa: CASSGARSGLAGVYF

abundance: once
v_gene: TRBV19
j_gene: TRBJ2-2
d_gene: -
CDR3nt: TGTGCCAGTAGTATTCAAGAGAGCGGAGTCACCGGGGAGCTGTTTTTT
CDR3aa: CASSIQESGVTGELFF

abundance: -
v_gene: TRBV5-1
j_gene: TRBJ2-5
d_gene: -
CDR3nt: TGCGCCAGCAGCTTGAGCATTAGCGGACAAGAGACCCAGTACTTC
CDR3aa: CASSLSISGQETQYF

abundance: few
v_gene: TRBV9
j_gene: TRBJ1-6
d_gene: -
CDR3nt: TGTGCCAGCAGCGTAGGTGGAGGGGCTACTGTTAATTCACCCCTCCACTTT
CDR3aa: CASSVGGGATVNSPLHF

abundance: -
v_gene: TRBV7-9
j_gene: TRBJ2-7
d_gene: TRBD1
CDR3nt: TGTGCCAGCAGCTTATCAGACAGGGGGCGATTGGAGCAGTACTTC
CDR3aa: CASSLSDRGRLEQYF

abundance: few
v_gene: TRBV20-1
j_gene: TRBJ1-5
d_gene: -
CDR3nt: TGCAGTGCTAGACCCGGGGGCGTCTATAGCAATCAGCCCCAGCATTTT
CDR3aa: CSARPGGVYSNQPQHF

abundance: -
v_gene: TRBV9
j_gene: TRBJ1-6
d_gene: -
CDR3nt: TGTGCCAGCCAGGAGGACGATAATTCACCCCTCCACTTT
CDR3aa: CASQEDDNSPLHF

abundance: few
v_gene: TRBV20-1
j_gene: TRBJ2-3
d_gene: TRBD2
CDR3nt: TGCAGTGCTAGAGGGCCTAGCGGTAACACAGATACGCAGTATTTT
CDR3aa: CSARGPSGNTDTQYF

abundance: few
v_gene: TRBV10-3
j_gene: TRBJ1-1
d_gene: TRBD1
CDR3nt: TGTGCCATCAGACAGGACAGGGCCGCTGAAGCTTTCTTT
CDR3aa: CAIRQDRAAEAFF

abundance: few
v_gene: TRBV27
j_gene: TRBJ2-7
d_gene: -
CDR3nt: TGTGCCAGCAGTTTATCGAGTGTGGAGGTTGTCTACGAGCAGTACTTC
CDR3aa: CASSLSSVEVVYEQYF

abundance: -
v_gene: TRBV29-1
j_gene: TRBJ2-3
d_gene: -
CDR3nt: TGCAGCACTCTGGGTTTGCGGTCTAGCACAGATACGCAGTATTTT
CDR3aa: CSTLGLRSSTDTQYF

abundance: -
v_gene: TRBV18
j_gene: TRBJ1-2
d_gene: -
CDR3nt: TGTGCCAGCTCACCGCCGGTGACCTATGGCTACACCTTC
CDR3aa: CASSPPVTYGYTF

abundance: -
v_gene: TRBV3-1
j_gene: TRBJ1-5
d_gene: -
CDR3nt: TGTGCCAGCAGCCCCCTCGGGGTAGGCAATCAGCCCCAGCATTTT
CDR3aa: CASSPLGVGNQPQHF

abundance: few
v_gene: TRBV5-1
j_gene: TRBJ1-1
d_gene: -
CDR3nt: TGCGCCAGCAGAGATCAGGCGAACACTGAAGCTTTCTTT
CDR3aa: CASRDQANTEAFF

abundance: -
v_gene: TRBV7-3
j_gene: TRBJ1-1
d_gene: -
CDR3nt: TGTGCCAGCAGCTTAACAGGGGCGGGTGGGAACACTGAAGCTTTCTTT
CDR3aa: CASSLTGAGGNTEAFF